The source of this TCR beta chain is a study of blood T cell repertoires in COVID-19. Study-wide context: Donors in the United States, Italy and Spain gave samples during acute or convalescent COVID-19. Sources were T cells, B-cell-depleted T cells, or PBMCs; the material itself was cDNA or gDNA.

V shed 4 bases, J shed 5 bases, and the junction held 8 bases outside the gene matches. The length of the CDR3 is 16 residues. Germline CDR1 and CDR2: SGHTA and FQGNSA. Original methodology: Cell counts per sample came from amplifying reference gene primers. Using immunoSEQ multiplex PCR, the repertoire was profiled, and TCRdb retains in-frame clones only, with some absent. V, J and clone size were drawn from that table, and D and trimming were deduced from the DNA. The table records tens of thousands of clones, roughly 88% of them present only once. The rearrangement joins TRBV7-2 to TRBJ2-2; 9 bases agree with TRBD2. This receptor was identified in a man older than 75 with acute or convalescent COVID-19. The material sequenced was peripheral blood. DNA of the CDR3: TGTGCCAGCAGCTCGTTAGCGGGAGCGGGAACCGGGGAGCTGTTTTTT. This encodes CASSSLAGAGTGELFF.